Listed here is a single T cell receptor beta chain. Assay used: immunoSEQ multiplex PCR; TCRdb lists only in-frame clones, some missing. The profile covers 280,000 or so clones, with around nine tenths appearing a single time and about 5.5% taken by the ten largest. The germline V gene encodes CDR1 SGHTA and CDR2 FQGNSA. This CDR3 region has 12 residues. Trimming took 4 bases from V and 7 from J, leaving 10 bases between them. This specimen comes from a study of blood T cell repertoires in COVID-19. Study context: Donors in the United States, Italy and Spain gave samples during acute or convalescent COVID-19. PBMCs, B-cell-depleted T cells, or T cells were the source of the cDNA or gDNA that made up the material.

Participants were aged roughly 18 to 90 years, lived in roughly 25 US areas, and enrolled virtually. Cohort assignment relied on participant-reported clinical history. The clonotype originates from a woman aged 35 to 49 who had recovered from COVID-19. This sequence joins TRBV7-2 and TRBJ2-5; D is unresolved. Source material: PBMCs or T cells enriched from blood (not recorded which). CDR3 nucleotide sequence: TGTGCCAGCAGCTCGCCGGGTGGGACCCAGTACTTC. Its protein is CASSSPGGTQYF.